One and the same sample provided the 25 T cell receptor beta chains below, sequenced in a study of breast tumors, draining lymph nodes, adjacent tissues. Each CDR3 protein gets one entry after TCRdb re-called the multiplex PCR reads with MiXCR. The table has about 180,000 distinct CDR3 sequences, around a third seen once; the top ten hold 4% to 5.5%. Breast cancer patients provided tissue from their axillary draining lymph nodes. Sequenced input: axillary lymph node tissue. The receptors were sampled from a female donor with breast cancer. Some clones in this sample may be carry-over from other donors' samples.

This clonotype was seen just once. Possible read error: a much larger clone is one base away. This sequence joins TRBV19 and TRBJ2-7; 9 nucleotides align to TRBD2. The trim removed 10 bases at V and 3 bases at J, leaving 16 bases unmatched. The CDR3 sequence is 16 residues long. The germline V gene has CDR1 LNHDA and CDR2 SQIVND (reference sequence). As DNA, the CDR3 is TGTGCCACACTTTGGGCCGGGACTAGCTCCCACTACGAGCAGTACTTC. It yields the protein CATLWAGTSSHYEQYF.

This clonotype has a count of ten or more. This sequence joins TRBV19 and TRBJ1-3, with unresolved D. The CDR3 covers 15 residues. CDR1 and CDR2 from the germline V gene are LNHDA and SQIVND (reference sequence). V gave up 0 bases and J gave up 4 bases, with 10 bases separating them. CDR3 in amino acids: CASSIDEGTGNTIYF. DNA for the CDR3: TGTGCCAGTAGTATAGACGAGGGTACCGGAAACACCATATATTTT.

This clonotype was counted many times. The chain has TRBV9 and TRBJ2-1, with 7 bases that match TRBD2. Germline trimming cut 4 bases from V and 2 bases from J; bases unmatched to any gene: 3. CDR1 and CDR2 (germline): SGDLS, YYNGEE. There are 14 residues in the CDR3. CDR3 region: CASSTRGAYNEQFF. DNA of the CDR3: TGTGCCAGCAGCACTCGGGGGGCCTACAATGAGCAGTTCTTC.

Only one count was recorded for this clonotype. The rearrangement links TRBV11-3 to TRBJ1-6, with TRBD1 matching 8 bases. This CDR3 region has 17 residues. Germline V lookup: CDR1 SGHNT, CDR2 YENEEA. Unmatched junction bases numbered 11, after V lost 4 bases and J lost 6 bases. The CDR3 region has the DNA TGTGCCAGCAGCTCACCCATTACAGGGGGATCTAATTCACCCCTCCACTTT. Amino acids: CASSSPITGGSNSPLHF.

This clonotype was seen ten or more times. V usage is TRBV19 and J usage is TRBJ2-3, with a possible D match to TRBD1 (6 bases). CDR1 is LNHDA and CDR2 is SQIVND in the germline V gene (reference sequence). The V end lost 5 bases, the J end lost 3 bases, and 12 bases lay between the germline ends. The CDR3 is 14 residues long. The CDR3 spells CASSLGQPTDTQYF. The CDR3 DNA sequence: TGTGCCAGTAGTCTCGGACAGCCGACAGATACGCAGTATTTT.

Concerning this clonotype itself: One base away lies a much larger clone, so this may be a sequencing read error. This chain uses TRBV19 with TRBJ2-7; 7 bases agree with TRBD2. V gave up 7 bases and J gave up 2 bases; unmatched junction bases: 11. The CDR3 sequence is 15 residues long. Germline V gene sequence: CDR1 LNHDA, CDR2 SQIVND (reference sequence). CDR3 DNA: TGTGCCAGTAATATCTTCTCCGGGGGGACCTACGAGCAGTACTTC. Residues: CASNIFSGGTYEQYF.

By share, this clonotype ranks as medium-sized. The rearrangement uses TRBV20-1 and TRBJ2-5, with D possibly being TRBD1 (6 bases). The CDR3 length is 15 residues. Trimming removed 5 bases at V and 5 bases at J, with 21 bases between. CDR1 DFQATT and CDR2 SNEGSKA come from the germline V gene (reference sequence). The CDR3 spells CSASQTGSGEETQYF. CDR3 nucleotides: TGCAGTGCTTCGCAGACAGGCTCTGGGGAGGAGACCCAGTACTTC.

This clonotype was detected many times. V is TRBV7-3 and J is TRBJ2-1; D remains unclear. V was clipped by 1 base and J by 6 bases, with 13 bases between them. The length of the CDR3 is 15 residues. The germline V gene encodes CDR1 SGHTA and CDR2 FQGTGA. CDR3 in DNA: TGTGCCAGCAGCTTAAACGCCAAGCTTGGCAATGAGCAGTTCTTC. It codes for CASSLNAKLGNEQFF.

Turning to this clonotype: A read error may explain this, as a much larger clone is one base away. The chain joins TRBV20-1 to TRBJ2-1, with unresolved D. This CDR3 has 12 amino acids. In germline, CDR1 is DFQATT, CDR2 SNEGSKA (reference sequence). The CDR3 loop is CSARVFLDEPFF. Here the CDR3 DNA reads TGCAGTGCTAGAGTCTTCCTCGATGAGCCGTTCTTC.

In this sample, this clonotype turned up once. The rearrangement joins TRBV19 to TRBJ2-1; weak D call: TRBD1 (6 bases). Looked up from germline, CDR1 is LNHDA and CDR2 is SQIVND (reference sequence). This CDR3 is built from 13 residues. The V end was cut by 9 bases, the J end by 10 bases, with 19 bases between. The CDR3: CASAGTSPREQFF. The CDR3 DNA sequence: TGTGCCAGCGCCGGGACAAGCCCCAGGGAGCAGTTCTTC.

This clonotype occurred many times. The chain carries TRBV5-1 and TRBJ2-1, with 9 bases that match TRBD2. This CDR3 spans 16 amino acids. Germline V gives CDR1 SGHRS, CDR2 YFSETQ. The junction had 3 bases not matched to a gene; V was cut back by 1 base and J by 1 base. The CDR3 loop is CASSLTTSGSYNEQFF. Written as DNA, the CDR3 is TGCGCCAGCAGCTTGACCACTAGCGGGTCCTACAATGAGCAGTTCTTC. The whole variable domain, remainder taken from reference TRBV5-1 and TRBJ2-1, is KAGVTQTPRYLIKTRGQQVTLSCSPISGHRSVSWYQQTPGQGLQFLFEYFSETQRNKGNFPGRFSGRQFSNSRSEMNVSTLELGDSALYLCASSLTTSGSYNEQFFGPGTRLTVL.

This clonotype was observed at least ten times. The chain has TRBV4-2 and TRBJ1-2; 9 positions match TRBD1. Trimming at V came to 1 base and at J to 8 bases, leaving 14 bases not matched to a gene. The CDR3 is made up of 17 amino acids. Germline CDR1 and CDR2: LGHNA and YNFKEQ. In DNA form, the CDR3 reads TGTGCCAGCAGCCAAGGCGAAGCGGGGACAGGGACTTACGGCTACACCTTC. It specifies CASSQGEAGTGTYGYTF.

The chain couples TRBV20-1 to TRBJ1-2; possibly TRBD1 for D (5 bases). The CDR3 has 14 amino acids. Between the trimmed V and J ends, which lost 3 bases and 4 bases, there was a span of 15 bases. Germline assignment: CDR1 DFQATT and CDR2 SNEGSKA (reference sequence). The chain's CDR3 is CSASTSGGGYGYTF. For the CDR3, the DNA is TGCAGTGCTAGCACTAGCGGGGGTGGCTATGGCTACACCTTC.

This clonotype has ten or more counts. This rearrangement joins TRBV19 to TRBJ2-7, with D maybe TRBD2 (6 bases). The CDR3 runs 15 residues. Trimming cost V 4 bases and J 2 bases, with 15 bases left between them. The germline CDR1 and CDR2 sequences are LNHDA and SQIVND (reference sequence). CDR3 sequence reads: CASSTQVSGPYEQYF. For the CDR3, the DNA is TGTGCCAGTAGTACGCAGGTGAGCGGGCCCTACGAGCAGTACTTC.

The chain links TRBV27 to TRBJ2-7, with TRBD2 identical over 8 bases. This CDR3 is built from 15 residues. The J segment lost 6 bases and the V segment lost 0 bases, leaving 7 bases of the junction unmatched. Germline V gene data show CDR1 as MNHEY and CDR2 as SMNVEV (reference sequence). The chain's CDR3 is CASSLSGREVPEQYF. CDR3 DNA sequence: TGTGCCAGCAGTTTATCGGGGCGGGAGGTCCCCGAGCAGTACTTC.

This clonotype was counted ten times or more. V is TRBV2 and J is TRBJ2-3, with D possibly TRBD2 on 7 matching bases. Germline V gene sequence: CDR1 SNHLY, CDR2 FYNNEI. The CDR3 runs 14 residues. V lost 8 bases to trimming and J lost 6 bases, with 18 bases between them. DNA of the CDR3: TGTGCCAGCCGGCTGGGGGGGACACGGGATACGCAGTATTTT. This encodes CASRLGGTRDTQYF.

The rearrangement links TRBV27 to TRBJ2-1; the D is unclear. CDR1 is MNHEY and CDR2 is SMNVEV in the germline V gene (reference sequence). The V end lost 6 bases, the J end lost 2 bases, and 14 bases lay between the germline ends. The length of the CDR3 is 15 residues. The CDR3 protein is CASRLSASPYNEQFF. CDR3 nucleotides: TGTGCCAGCAGGCTCAGTGCGTCGCCCTACAATGAGCAGTTCTTC.

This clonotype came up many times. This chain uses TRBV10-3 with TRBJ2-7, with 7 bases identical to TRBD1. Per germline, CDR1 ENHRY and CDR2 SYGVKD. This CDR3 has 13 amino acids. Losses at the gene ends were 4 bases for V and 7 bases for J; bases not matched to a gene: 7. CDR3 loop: CAISAGTEQEQYF. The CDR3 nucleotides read TGTGCCATCAGTGCCGGGACAGAACAAGAGCAGTACTTC.

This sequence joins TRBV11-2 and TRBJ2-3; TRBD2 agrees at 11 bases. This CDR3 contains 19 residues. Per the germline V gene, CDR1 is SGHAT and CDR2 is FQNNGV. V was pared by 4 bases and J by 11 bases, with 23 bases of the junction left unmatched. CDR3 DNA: TGTGCCAGCAGCTCGAGGGGTGGTAGCGGGGGGGCCTCCTACAATGAGCAGTATTTT. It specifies CASSSRGGSGGASYNEQYF.

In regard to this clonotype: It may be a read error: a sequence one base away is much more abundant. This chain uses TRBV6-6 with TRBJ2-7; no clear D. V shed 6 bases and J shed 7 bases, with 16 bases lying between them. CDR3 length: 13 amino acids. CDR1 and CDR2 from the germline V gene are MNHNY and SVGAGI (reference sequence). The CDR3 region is CASRAVSYNEQYF. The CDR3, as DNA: TGTGCCAGCAGGGCGGTATCCTACAATGAGCAGTACTTC.

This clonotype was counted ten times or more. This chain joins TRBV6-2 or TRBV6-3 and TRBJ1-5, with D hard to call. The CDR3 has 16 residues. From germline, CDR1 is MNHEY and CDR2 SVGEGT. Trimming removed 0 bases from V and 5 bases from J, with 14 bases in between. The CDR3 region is CASSYSRISYDQPQHF. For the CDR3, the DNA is TGTGCCAGCAGTTACTCACGCATCTCCTATGATCAGCCCCAGCATTTT.

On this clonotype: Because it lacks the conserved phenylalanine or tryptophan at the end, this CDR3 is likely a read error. CDR3 in amino acids: CSATQVSNQPQHG. CDR3 coding DNA: TGCAGTGCTACCCAGGTTAGCAATCAGCCCCAGCATGGT. The chain couples TRBV20-1 to TRBJ1-5; D is unresolved. Germline values: CDR1 DFQATT, CDR2 SNEGSKA (reference sequence). V was cut by 4 bases and J by 0 bases, with 7 bases left in between. CDR3 length: 13 residues.

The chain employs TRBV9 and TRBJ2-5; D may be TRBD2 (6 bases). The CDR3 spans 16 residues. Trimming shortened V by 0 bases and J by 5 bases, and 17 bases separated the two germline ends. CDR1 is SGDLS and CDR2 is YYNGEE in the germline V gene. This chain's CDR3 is CASSVGGRGFRETQYF. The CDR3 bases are TGTGCCAGCAGCGTAGGAGGTCGGGGGTTTCGGGAGACCCAGTACTTC. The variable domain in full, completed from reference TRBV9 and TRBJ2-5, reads DSGVTQTPKHLITATGQRVTLRCSPRSGDLSVYWYQQSLDQGLQFLIQYYNGEERAKGNILERFSAQQFPDLHSELNLSSLELGDSALYFCASSVGGRGFRETQYFGPGTRLLVL.

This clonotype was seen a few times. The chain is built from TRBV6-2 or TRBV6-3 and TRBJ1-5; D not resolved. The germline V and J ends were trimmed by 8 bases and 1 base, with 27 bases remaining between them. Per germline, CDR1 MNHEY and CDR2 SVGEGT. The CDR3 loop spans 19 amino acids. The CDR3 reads CASESSWLWGVRSNQPQHF. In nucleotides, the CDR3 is TGTGCCAGCGAAAGCTCGTGGCTGTGGGGAGTCCGGAGCAATCAGCCCCAGCATTTT.

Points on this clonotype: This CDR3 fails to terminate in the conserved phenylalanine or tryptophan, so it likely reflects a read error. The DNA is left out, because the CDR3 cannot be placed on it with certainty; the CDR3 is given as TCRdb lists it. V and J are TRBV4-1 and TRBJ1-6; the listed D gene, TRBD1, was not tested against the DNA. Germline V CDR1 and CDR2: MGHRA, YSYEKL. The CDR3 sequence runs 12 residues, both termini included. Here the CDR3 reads CASSQEGQILHS.